Listed here are 27 T cell receptor beta chains from one sample, sequenced in a study of control samples from healthy donors and cancer patients. Sequenced by immunoSEQ multiplex PCR; TCRdb stores in-frame clones only, minus some. The sample consists of more than 150,000 clones, 85% to 95% of them appearing once. Sequenced material: blood. These receptor sequences come from a man between 18 and 29 years old in good health.

The genes are TRBV6-5 and TRBJ1-2, with D uncertain. CDR1 and CDR2 from the germline V gene are MNHEY and SVGAGI. V shed 8 bases and J shed 6 bases, with 13 bases lying between them. The CDR3 contains 12 residues. The CDR3: CASRRGFDGYTF. The CDR3 nucleotides read TGTGCCAGCCGTAGAGGTTTTGATGGCTACACCTTC.

The rearrangement joins TRBV5-4 to TRBJ2-5; D is unresolved. Germline V gene sequence: CDR1 SGHNT, CDR2 YYREEE (reference sequence). This CDR3 is 13 amino acids long. Between the trimmed V and J ends, which lost 5 bases and 2 bases, there was a span of 10 bases. The CDR3 sequence: CASRPAIQETQYF. CDR3 DNA sequence: TGTGCCAGCAGGCCCGCGATTCAAGAGACCCAGTACTTC.

CDR3 coding DNA: TGTGCCAGCAGCCTGAGGGGGAGCGGCGGAATCACAGATACGCAGTATTTT. Translating gives CASSLRGSGGITDTQYF. V gene TRBV7-2 combines with J gene TRBJ2-3, with a possible D match to TRBD1 (6 bases). Germline lookup yields CDR1 SGHTA and CDR2 FQGNSA. This CDR3 comprises 17 residues. Trimming stripped 5 bases from V and 2 bases from J, with 20 bases between.

This clone was observed once. This chain uses TRBV7-3 with TRBJ2-5; 11 bases agree with TRBD2. From germline, CDR1 is SGHTA and CDR2 FQGTGA. This CDR3 has 15 residues. J was trimmed by 5 bases and V by 1 base; bases with no gene match: 3. The DNA of the CDR3 is TGTGCCAGCAGCTTAATAGCGGGGGGGCAGGAGACCCAGTACTTC. Translated: CASSLIAGGQETQYF. The variable domain in full, with the rest retrieved from reference TRBV7-3 and TRBJ2-5, is GAGVSQTPSNKVTEKGKYVELRCDPISGHTALYWYRQSLGQGPEFLIYFQGTGAADDSGLPNDRFFAVRPEGSVSTLKIQRTERGDSAVYLCASSLIAGGQETQYFGPGTRLLVL.

The V and J genes are TRBV24-1 and TRBJ2-3; TRBD2 aligns across 10 bases. V shed 4 bases, J shed 2 bases, and the junction held 5 bases outside the gene matches. There are 16 residues in the CDR3. Germline CDR1 is KGHDR and CDR2 is SFDVKD. CDR3 sequence reads: CATSDWTSGITDTQYF. CDR3 coding DNA: TGTGCCACCAGTGACTGGACTAGCGGAATCACAGATACGCAGTATTTT.

As DNA, the CDR3 is TGCGCCAGCAGCTGGCAAGATGTTGGGACTGAAGCTTTCTTT. This codes for CASSWQDVGTEAFF. V gene TRBV5-1 combines with J gene TRBJ1-1; D ambiguous. There are 14 residues in the CDR3. V lost 3 bases, J lost 5 bases, and 14 bases lay in between. Germline-derived CDR1 and CDR2 are SGHRS and YFSETQ.

The V call is TRBV10-1, the J call TRBJ2-7, with a weak D call TRBD2 (6 bases). The CDR3 spans 11 residues. CDR1 is WNHNN and CDR2 is SYGVQD in the germline V gene (reference sequence). The ends were cut back, 3 bases at V and 7 bases at J, with 7 bases in the middle. Here the CDR3 reads CASSDGREQYF. As DNA, the CDR3 is TGCGCCAGCAGTGATGGGAGGGAGCAGTACTTC.

The chain employs TRBV2 and TRBJ2-7; D assignment may be TRBD1 or TRBD2 (6 bases each). Trimming shortened V by 8 bases and J by 9 bases, and 23 bases separated the two germline ends. This CDR3 has 14 amino acids. Germline lookup yields CDR1 SNHLY and CDR2 FYNNEI. This chain's CDR3 is CASLFGGIRGAQYF. The CDR3 bases are TGTGCCAGCCTGTTTGGCGGCATAAGGGGGGCGCAGTACTTC.

The chain has TRBV18 and TRBJ1-3; D may be TRBD1 (5 bases). The length of the CDR3 is 14 residues. Germline-derived CDR1 and CDR2 are KGHSH and LQKENI. V lost 2 bases and J lost 4, with 9 bases in between. CDR3 nucleotides: TGTGCCAGCTCACCAACGGCAGGGGGAAACACCATATATTTT. This gives the protein CASSPTAGGNTIYF.

This clone showed up just once. V is TRBV24-1 and J is TRBJ2-3; D is undetermined. Trimming stripped 2 bases from V and 8 bases from J, with 13 bases between. CDR1 and CDR2 (germline): KGHDR, SFDVKD. The CDR3 extends over 14 amino acids. This CDR3 reads CATSDWKGAVTQYF. CDR3 bases: TGTGCCACCAGTGATTGGAAAGGTGCAGTTACGCAGTATTTT.

This sequence joins TRBV27 and TRBJ1-5; D not certain. Germline loops: CDR1 MNHEY, CDR2 SMNVEV (reference sequence). CDR3 length: 15 residues. Trimming stripped 3 bases from V and 2 bases from J, with 11 bases between. In DNA form, the CDR3 reads TGTGCCAGCAGTTTGGTAGGGAGTGGCAATCAGCCCCAGCATTTT. It is translated as CASSLVGSGNQPQHF.

V gene TRBV2 combines with J gene TRBJ2-1, with 15 bases matching TRBD2. There are 17 residues in the CDR3. The junction had 10 bases not matched to a gene; V was cut back by 7 bases and J by 6 bases. In germline, CDR1 is SNHLY, CDR2 FYNNEI. In DNA, the CDR3 is TGTGCCAGCACTCCGGGACTAGCGGGGGGCCTAGGCAATGAGCAGTTCTTC. Translated: CASTPGLAGGLGNEQFF.

The genes are TRBV18 and TRBJ1-5; D possibly corresponds to TRBD1 (5 bases). V was pared by 3 bases and J by 7 bases, with 13 bases between. The CDR3 has 14 residues. Per the germline V gene, CDR1 is KGHSH and CDR2 is LQKENI. In nucleotides, the CDR3 is TGTGCCAGCTCACCCACGGGGGGTATCCAGCCCCAGCATTTT. Its protein is CASSPTGGIQPQHF.

The V gene is TRBV24-1, the J gene TRBJ1-4; 8 bases align to TRBD1. Germline values: CDR1 KGHDR, CDR2 SFDVKD. Unmatched junction bases numbered 7, after V lost 6 bases and J lost 2 bases. The CDR3 extends over 16 amino acids. The DNA of the CDR3 is TGTGCCACCAGTCCAGGGGGCCAGCGGACTAATGAAAAACTGTTTTTT. It translates to CATSPGGQRTNEKLFF.

This rearrangement joins TRBV7-9 to TRBJ1-2; possibly TRBD1 for D (5 bases). The germline V gene has CDR1 SEHNR and CDR2 FQNEAQ (reference sequence). The CDR3 is 13 residues long. Trimming left V 3 bases short and J 6 bases short, with 11 bases between. CDR3 protein: CASSFKGRDGYTF. CDR3 sequence (DNA): TGTGCCAGCAGCTTTAAGGGGCGGGATGGCTACACCTTC.

This clone was seen just once. The gene calls are TRBV28 and TRBJ1-2; 7 nucleotides line up with TRBD1. The J segment lost 1 base and the V segment lost 11 bases, leaving 4 bases of the junction unmatched. Germline V gene data show CDR1 as MDHEN and CDR2 as SYDVKM. The CDR3 spans 12 residues. CDR3 coding DNA: TGTGCCTCAGGGGGGGTTAACTATGGCTACACCTTC. It is translated as CASGGVNYGYTF.

This sequence joins TRBV19 and TRBJ1-5; a weak D match, TRBD1 (5 bases). V lost 4 bases, J lost 1 base, and 14 bases lay in between. From germline, CDR1 is LNHDA and CDR2 SQIVND (reference sequence). The CDR3 spans 16 residues. In DNA, the CDR3 is TGTGCCAGTAGTACCGCTAGGGGCAGGAGCAATCAGCCCCAGCATTTT. Its translation: CASSTARGRSNQPQHF. The full variable domain, with the rest looked up from reference TRBV19 and TRBJ1-5, is DGGITQSPKYLFRKEGQNVTLSCEQNLNHDAMYWYRQDPGQGLRLIYYSQIVNDFQKGDIAEGYSVSREKKESFPLTVTSAQKNPTAFYLCASSTARGRSNQPQHFGDGTRLSIL.

The gene calls are TRBV19 and TRBJ2-6; 8 bases are shared with TRBD1. The CDR3 has 17 amino acids. The junction had 9 bases not matched to a gene; V was cut back by 5 bases and J by 3 bases. The germline gives CDR1 LNHDA, CDR2 SQIVND (reference sequence). The CDR3, as DNA: TGTGCCAGTAGTCCCCCGACAGGGGCAGGTGGGGCCAACGTCCTGACTTTC. Residues: CASSPPTGAGGANVLTF.

This chain links TRBV18 with TRBJ1-1; 8 bases match TRBD1. Germline lookup yields CDR1 KGHSH and CDR2 LQKENI. The trim removed 6 bases at V and 4 bases at J, leaving 7 bases unmatched. The CDR3 spans 14 residues. The CDR3 DNA is TGTGCCAGCTCCCGCGACAGGGGTGGCACTGAAGCTTTCTTT. This codes for CASSRDRGGTEAFF.

The chain links TRBV6-1 to TRBJ1-2; 10 bases agree with TRBD1. The ends lost 2 bases at V and 4 bases at J; junction bases unmatched: 4. The CDR3 contains 15 residues. Germline-derived CDR1 and CDR2 are MNHNS and SASEGT. CDR3 sequence: CASSEYGTGVYGYTF. CDR3 bases: TGTGCCAGCAGTGAATACGGGACAGGGGTCTATGGCTACACCTTC.

The chain is built from TRBV14 and TRBJ2-3, with 7 bases matching TRBD1. With V trimmed by 4 bases and J by 2 bases, 9 bases remained unmatched. The germline gives CDR1 SGHDN, CDR2 FVKESK. There are 16 residues in the CDR3. CDR3 region: CASSPKGTANTDTQYF. The CDR3 nucleotides read TGTGCCAGCAGCCCGAAAGGGACAGCAAACACAGATACGCAGTATTTT.

The gene calls are TRBV2 and TRBJ2-2, with a tentative D call TRBD2 (6 bases). V shed 4 bases and J shed 6 bases, with 9 bases lying between them. The V gene's germline CDR1 is SNHLY and CDR2 FYNNEI. CDR3 length equals 13 residues. The CDR3 nucleotides are TGTGCCAGCAGTGTACTAGCTGCCGGGGAGCTGTTTTTT. It specifies CASSVLAAGELFF.

The CDR3: CASSLGQGREKLFF. The CDR3 nucleotides are TGTGCCAGCAGCTTGGGGCAGGGACGGGAAAAACTGTTTTTT. The V and J genes are TRBV5-6 and TRBJ1-4; a possible D gene is TRBD1 (5 bases). The CDR3 totals 14 residues. Germline lookup yields CDR1 SGHDT and CDR2 YYEEEE. Trimming removed 0 bases at V and 8 bases at J, with 11 bases between.

A single count supports this clone. This rearrangement joins TRBV7-8 to TRBJ2-3, with 9 bases aligning to TRBD2. Germline V gene data show CDR1 as SGHVS and CDR2 as FQNEAQ. The CDR3 extends over 17 amino acids. Trimming removed 7 bases from V and 4 bases from J; junction bases left unmatched: 15. The CDR3 sequence: CASNQEGGGARADTQYF. CDR3 sequence (DNA): TGTGCCAGCAATCAAGAGGGCGGGGGGGCCCGGGCAGATACGCAGTATTTT.

This clone appeared a single time. The chain couples TRBV6-6 to TRBJ1-5; TRBD1 matches 9 bases. CDR1 and CDR2 from the germline V gene are MNHNY and SVGAGI (reference sequence). The V gene end was trimmed by 6 bases and the J gene end by 2 bases; junction bases not matched to a gene: 5. The CDR3 sequence is 15 residues long. CDR3 sequence (DNA): TGTGCCAGCAGCCCCCGGGACAGGGGCAATCAGCCCCAGCATTTT. It translates to CASSPRDRGNQPQHF.

Regarding this clone: An end of the junction does not agree with germline; a read error may underlie this. This sequence joins TRBV18 and TRBJ1-3, with D unresolved. There are 13 residues in the CDR3. Germline V lookup: CDR1 KGHSH, CDR2 LQKENI. CDR3 in amino acids: CASSEIRTRAQHF. DNA for the CDR3: TGTGCCAGCTCAGAAATCCGAACACGGGCTCAACATTTT.

This chain links TRBV5-1 with TRBJ1-4; D is undetermined. V was clipped by 0 bases and J by 6 bases, with 12 bases between them. In germline, CDR1 is SGHRS, CDR2 YFSETQ. This CDR3 has 15 residues. The CDR3 DNA reads as TGCGCCAGCAGCTTGGCCAATGGTCTTGATGAAAAACTGTTTTTT. Protein sequence: CASSLANGLDEKLFF.